The entry below gives a single TCR beta chain sequence along with its context. The antigen remains undetermined. Measured with immunoSEQ multiplex PCR; TCRdb has only the in-frame clones, and not every one. The sample lists 2 million to 3 million clones; more than 80% were seen once. This sample stems from a study of shared clonotypes between healthy human individuals. Study-wide results and limits: Deeper or shallower sequencing was expected to change how clonotypes are shared among donors. Around 5% of naive CD4 clonotypes were common to a handful of donors.

Every donor was a Caucasian adult from Nashville, Tennessee. CDR3 length: 13 residues. V dropped 1 base and J dropped 6 bases, with 10 bases sitting between them. Germline V gene sequence: CDR1 SGHNT, CDR2 YENEEA. Sequenced: naive CD4+ T cells sorted from blood. Subset meaning: CD45RA+ positively selected. The chain combines TRBV11-3 with TRBJ2-7, with D unresolved. This sequence originates from a man younger than 35 in good health. The CDR3 region is CASSLVPASEQYF. The CDR3 coding sequence is TGTGCCAGCAGCTTAGTCCCGGCTAGCGAGCAGTACTTC.